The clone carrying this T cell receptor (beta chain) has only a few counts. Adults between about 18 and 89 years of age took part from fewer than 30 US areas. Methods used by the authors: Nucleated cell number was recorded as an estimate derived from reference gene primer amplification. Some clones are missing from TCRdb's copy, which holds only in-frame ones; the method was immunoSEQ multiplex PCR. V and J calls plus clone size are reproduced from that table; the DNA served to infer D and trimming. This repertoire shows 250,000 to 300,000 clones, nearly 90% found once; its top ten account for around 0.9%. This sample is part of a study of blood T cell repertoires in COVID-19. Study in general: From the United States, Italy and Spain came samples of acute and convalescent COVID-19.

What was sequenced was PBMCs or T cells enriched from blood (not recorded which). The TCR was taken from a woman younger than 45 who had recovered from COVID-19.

Here the CDR3 reads CASSAGQGSNQPQHF. The CDR3 coding sequence is TGTGCCAGTAGTGCTGGACAGGGGAGCAATCAGCCCCAGCATTTT. V and J are TRBV19 and TRBJ1-5; 9 bases match TRBD1. The CDR3 spans 15 residues. The V and J ends lost 5 bases and 1 base, in that order; junction bases with no gene match: 3. CDR1 LNHDA and CDR2 SQIVND come from the germline V gene (reference sequence).